A single sample is the source of the 27 T cell receptor beta chains below, sequenced in a study of CD8+ T cells in alopecia areata. The authors extracted RNA and reverse transcribed it into cDNA as the sequencing template. Profiling relied on immunoSEQ multiplex PCR, and the TCRdb table lists in-frame clones only, not all of them. The table lists more than 90,000 clones, approximately 54% of them singletons. This sample's treatment: oral pan-JAK inhibitor, 5-10 mg twice daily. Specimen: CD8+ T cells sorted from blood, collected at week 24, from a patient treated with tofacitinib. These receptors originate from a human donor with alopecia areata.

The CDR3 sequence is CASSQDPDSPLHF. The CDR3 DNA sequence: TGCGCCAGCAGCCAAGATCCGGATTCACCCCTCCACTTT. The rearrangement joins TRBV4-3 to TRBJ1-6; no clear D. This CDR3 comprises 13 residues. The germline V gene encodes CDR1 LGHNA and CDR2 YSLEER. V was clipped by 0 bases and J by 8 bases, with 5 bases between them.

This clone was found a few times. The rearrangement joins TRBV6-4 to TRBJ2-5, with a tentative D call TRBD2 (6 bases). Per germline, CDR1 MRHNA and CDR2 SNTAGT. The V and J ends lost 4 bases and 3 bases respectively, with 9 bases between them. The CDR3 consists of 13 residues. CDR3 nucleotide sequence: TGTGCCAGCAGTGTCACGGGGGAAGAGACCCAGTACTTC. Translating it yields CASSVTGEETQYF.

The chain is built from TRBV2 and TRBJ2-1; D tentatively fits TRBD1 or TRBD2 (6 bases each). The CDR3 sequence is 15 residues long. Trimming shortened V by 7 bases and J by 1 base, and 14 bases separated the two germline ends. CDR1 is SNHLY, CDR2 FYNNEI, per germline. Here the CDR3 DNA reads TGTGCCAGCATCGGCCAGGGGACTTCCTACAATGAGCAGTTCTTC. It encodes CASIGQGTSYNEQFF.

This clone was recorded a few times. The V and J genes are TRBV7-9 and TRBJ1-2, with 11 bases that match TRBD1. CDR1 is SEHNR and CDR2 is FQNEAQ in the germline V gene (reference sequence). The V gene end was trimmed by 3 bases and the J gene end by 7 bases; junction bases not matched to a gene: 7. This CDR3 comprises 15 residues. CDR3 coding DNA: TGTGCCAGCAGCTTCACGGGACAGGGGGTTGGTGGCTACACCTTC. Its translation: CASSFTGQGVGGYTF.

V usage is TRBV7-8 and J usage is TRBJ2-5, with 9 nucleotides matching TRBD2. CDR3 length: 18 residues. The trim removed 2 bases at V and 1 base at J, leaving 11 bases unmatched. CDR1 SGHVS and CDR2 FQNEAQ come from the germline V gene. The DNA for the CDR3 is TGTGCCAGCAGCTTACTATTCAGCGGGGGGCCTGGCCAAGAGACCCAGTACTTC. The encoded protein is CASSLLFSGGPGQETQYF.

This clone was seen a few times. This chain links TRBV6-6 with TRBJ1-1; 8 bases agree with TRBD1. The germline V gene encodes CDR1 MNHNY and CDR2 SVGAGI (reference sequence). The CDR3 has 13 residues. With 6 bases clipped from V and 8 bases from J, the junction kept 8 bases outside the gene matches. The DNA for the CDR3 is TGTGCCAGCAGAACCGGGACAGGAGGGGAAGCTTTCTTT. Translating gives CASRTGTGGEAFF.

The V gene is TRBV5-4, the J gene TRBJ2-1; no clear D gene. Germline CDR1 SGHNT, CDR2 YYREEE (reference sequence). The CDR3 length is 12 residues. The V end was cut by 4 bases, the J end by 8 bases, with 10 bases between. CDR3 sequence (DNA): TGTGCCAGCAGCCCATCTGGCGATGAGCAGTTCTTC. Translation gives CASSPSGDEQFF.

This clone was observed a handful of times. The chain joins TRBV29-1 to TRBJ2-3; 14 bases match TRBD2. The CDR3 consists of 18 residues. V gave up 6 bases and J gave up 3 bases; unmatched junction bases: 14. Per the germline V gene, CDR1 is SQVTM and CDR2 is ANQGSEA. The CDR3 spells CSVEGTSGGPRSTDTQYF. CDR3 coding DNA: TGCAGCGTCGAGGGGACTAGCGGGGGTCCCAGAAGTACAGATACGCAGTATTTT.

The chain has TRBV11-1 and TRBJ2-5; D might be TRBD2 (5 bases). CDR1 is SGHAT, CDR2 FQDESV, per germline (reference sequence). V dropped 0 bases and J dropped 5 bases, with 10 bases sitting between them. The CDR3 sequence is 14 residues long. The CDR3 coding sequence is TGTGCCAGCAGCTTAGCTCGGGGTGCCGAGACCCAGTACTTC. It encodes CASSLARGAETQYF.

In this sample, this clone turned up a few times. For the CDR3, the DNA is TGTGCCAGCAGTGACGGGGCGGGGGGAGCAGATACGCAGTATTTT. The encoded protein is CASSDGAGGADTQYF. V gene TRBV6-4 combines with J gene TRBJ2-3; 8 bases are a match to TRBD2. V shed 2 bases and J 4 bases; nucleotides not matched to a gene: 5. The CDR3 has 15 residues. Germline CDR1 MRHNA, CDR2 SNTAGT.

The chain couples TRBV7-9 to TRBJ1-1; no clear D. The CDR3 length is 14 residues. CDR1 is SEHNR, CDR2 FQNEAQ, per germline (reference sequence). V lost 5 bases and J 3 bases, leaving 13 bases between the germline ends. CDR3 DNA sequence: TGTGCCAGCAGCCCCCCTCTTGGGGACACTGAAGCTTTCTTT. Translated, it gives CASSPPLGDTEAFF.

This chain joins TRBV5-1 and TRBJ1-1; D is unclear. Germline V CDR1 and CDR2: SGHRS, YFSETQ. Trimming left V 2 bases short and J 5 bases short, with 10 bases between. The CDR3 is 13 amino acids. The chain's CDR3 is CASSLSGGTEAFF. CDR3 nucleotide sequence: TGCGCCAGCAGCTTATCGGGCGGTACTGAAGCTTTCTTT. The variable domain in full, completed from reference TRBV5-1 and TRBJ1-1, reads KAGVTQTPRYLIKTRGQQVTLSCSPISGHRSVSWYQQTPGQGLQFLFEYFSETQRNKGNFPGRFSGRQFSNSRSEMNVSTLELGDSALYLCASSLSGGTEAFFGQGTRLTVV.

The J gene is TRBJ1-2, the V gene TRBV9; 9 bases fit TRBD1. CDR1 is SGDLS, CDR2 YYNGEE, per germline. J was trimmed by 6 bases and V by 4 bases; bases with no gene match: 10. The CDR3 sequence is 15 residues long. CDR3 protein: CASSLHLGDRDGYTF. CDR3 nucleotide sequence: TGTGCCAGCAGCCTTCACCTAGGGGACAGGGATGGCTACACCTTC.

This chain uses TRBV9 with TRBJ1-1; D is perhaps TRBD1 (5 bases). Germline assignment: CDR1 SGDLS and CDR2 YYNGEE. The V gene lost 3 bases and the J gene lost 2 bases, with 11 bases spanning the gap. The CDR3 covers 14 residues. CDR3 sequence (DNA): TGTGCCAGCAGCGAGGGACTGAGTAACACTGAAGCTTTCTTT. Its protein is CASSEGLSNTEAFF.

This clone was counted between two and nine times. The chain combines TRBV30 with TRBJ2-6; D gene ambiguous. The CDR3 runs to 14 residues. V was trimmed by 4 bases and J by 0 bases, leaving 7 bases between them. CDR1 is GTSNPN and CDR2 is SVGIG in the germline V gene (reference sequence). The CDR3 DNA sequence: TGTGCCTGGATGCCAATCTCTGGGGCCAACGTCCTGACTTTC. Translating gives CAWMPISGANVLTF.

The chain employs TRBV29-1 and TRBJ1-1; a possible D gene is TRBD1 (5 bases). Germline V gene sequence: CDR1 SQVTM, CDR2 ANQGSEA. There are 12 residues in the CDR3. Trimming stripped 3 bases from V and 9 bases from J, with 14 bases between. CDR3 sequence: CSVDWGGGQAFF. Here the CDR3 DNA reads TGCAGCGTTGATTGGGGCGGGGGACAAGCTTTCTTT.

This clone was seen just once. The rearrangement links TRBV27 to TRBJ2-7; perhaps TRBD1 as D (6 bases). The CDR3 covers 12 residues. In germline, CDR1 is MNHEY, CDR2 SMNVEV (reference sequence). V lost 10 bases, J lost 1 base, and 11 bases lay in between. The CDR3 is CATAGQSYEQYF. Written as DNA, the CDR3 is TGTGCCACCGCTGGACAGTCCTACGAGCAGTACTTC.

The rearrangement uses TRBV14 and TRBJ1-2; perhaps TRBD1 as D (6 bases). V lost 1 base, J lost 5 bases, and 11 bases lay in between. The length of the CDR3 is 14 residues. The germline gives CDR1 SGHDN, CDR2 FVKESK. The CDR3 coding sequence is TGTGCCAGCAGCCAAGCGGGACACCTATATGGCTACACCTTC. It codes for CASSQAGHLYGYTF.

This chain links TRBV13 with TRBJ1-4; a possible D gene is TRBD1 (5 bases). Per germline, CDR1 PRHDT and CDR2 FYEKMQ (reference sequence). The germline V and J ends were trimmed by 6 bases and 5 bases, with 13 bases remaining between them. The CDR3 is 14 amino acids. The CDR3 sequence: CASRNRDENEKLFF. DNA of the CDR3: TGTGCCAGCAGGAACCGGGACGAAAATGAAAAACTGTTTTTT.

This clone was seen more than once but under ten times. This sequence joins TRBV4-2 and TRBJ1-2, with no clear D. The CDR3 runs to 15 residues. V was trimmed by 0 bases and J by 2 bases, leaving 10 bases between them. Per germline, CDR1 LGHNA and CDR2 YNFKEQ. CDR3 loop: CASSQERDNNYGYTF. DNA of the CDR3: TGTGCCAGCAGCCAAGAGCGTGACAACAACTATGGCTACACCTTC.

The rearrangement links TRBV30 to TRBJ2-7; D remains ambiguous. Germline V gene lookup returns CDR1 GTSNPN and CDR2 SVGIG (reference sequence). Trimming shortened V by 3 bases and J by 1 base, and 10 bases separated the two germline ends. The CDR3 consists of 13 residues. The CDR3 region is CAWSPHLSYEQYF. The DNA of the CDR3 is TGTGCCTGGAGCCCACATCTTTCCTACGAGCAGTACTTC. Together with reference TRBV30 and TRBJ2-7, the CDR3 gives the full variable domain: SQTIHQWPATLVQPVGSPLSLECTVEGTSNPNLYWYRQAAGRGLQLLFYSVGIGQISSEVPQNLSASRPQDRQFILSSKKLLLSDSGFYLCAWSPHLSYEQYFGPGTRLTVT.

This clone occurred once. The rearrangement links TRBV7-8 to TRBJ1-2; D is undetermined. CDR1 and CDR2 from the germline V gene are SGHVS and FQNEAQ. The CDR3 loop spans 15 amino acids. Trimming took 1 base from V and 5 from J, leaving 14 bases between them. The CDR3 region is CASSLGAGPSYGYTF. For the CDR3, the DNA is TGTGCCAGCAGCTTAGGAGCAGGACCCTCATATGGCTACACCTTC.

The chain employs TRBV6-5 and TRBJ1-2; 10 positions match TRBD1. J was trimmed by 8 bases and V by 3 bases; bases with no gene match: 6. Germline assignment: CDR1 MNHEY and CDR2 SVGAGI. The CDR3 totals 14 residues. For the CDR3, the DNA is TGTGCCAGCAGTTATTCGGACAGGGGGGAAGGCTACACCTTC. Protein sequence: CASSYSDRGEGYTF.

The chain uses TRBV13 and TRBJ1-3; D unresolved. Trimming removed 4 bases from V and 4 bases from J, with 8 bases in between. Germline CDR1 and CDR2: PRHDT and FYEKMQ (reference sequence). This CDR3 spans 13 amino acids. The CDR3 bases are TGTGCCAGCAGCTACCAATCAGGAAACACCATATATTTT. Translating it yields CASSYQSGNTIYF. Full variable domain (outside the CDR3, taken from reference TRBV13 and TRBJ1-3): AAGVIQSPRHLIKEKRETATLKCYPIPRHDTVYWYQQGPGQDPQFLISFYEKMQSDKGSIPDRFSAQQFSDYHSELNMSSLELGDSALYFCASSYQSGNTIYFGEGSWLTVV.

V usage is TRBV27 and J usage is TRBJ1-4; TRBD1 matches 8 bases. The ends lost 6 bases at V and 3 bases at J; junction bases unmatched: 12. The CDR3 consists of 17 residues. CDR1 is MNHEY and CDR2 is SMNVEV in the germline V gene (reference sequence). DNA for the CDR3: TGTGCCAGCAGGATGGGACAGGCGAGAGTTTCTAATGAAAAACTGTTTTTT. Its translation: CASRMGQARVSNEKLFF.

The chain uses TRBV7-8 and TRBJ2-5; maybe TRBD2 (6 bases). Germline assignment: CDR1 SGHVS and CDR2 FQNEAQ. V was pared by 3 bases and J by 5 bases, with 19 bases between. CDR3 length: 16 amino acids. CDR3 sequence (DNA): TGTGCCAGCAGCTTCTTACGCGGGGACTCCCCGGAGACCCAGTACTTC. Its protein product is CASSFLRGDSPETQYF.

The chain has TRBV29-1 and TRBJ2-7; no clear D gene. The CDR3 is 13 amino acids. The V gene's germline CDR1 is SQVTM and CDR2 ANQGSEA. Trimming removed 4 bases at V and 2 bases at J, with 12 bases between. CDR3 sequence reads: CSVAPSLTYEQYF. CDR3 sequence (DNA): TGCAGCGTTGCCCCCAGCTTGACCTACGAGCAGTACTTC.